These T cell receptor beta chains were read from a single sample in a study of lymphopenia after photon versus proton radiotherapy. Profiled with immunoSEQ multiplex PCR; TCRdb holds only in-frame clones, not every one. Here the sample spans approximately 23,000 clones, 80% to 90% being singletons. Sequenced here: peripheral blood, sampled from a patient treated with proton-based radiotherapy. The receptor source for this set is a man older than 75 with esophageal cancer. Both conserved end residues are part of each CDR3. Fields, in order: J gene, V gene, clone size, D gene, CDR3 protein, CDR3 DNA. The D gene is left open where the match is weak. Only some rows state a clone size, as once, few, many or a class for expanded clones.

>TRBJ2-2|TRBV5-4|-|-
CASSLVGVYTGELFF
TGTGCCAGCAGCTTGGTAGGGGTCTACACCGGGGAGCTGTTTTTT
>TRBJ2-7|TRBV29-1|-|-
CSVAGGLEQYF
TGCAGCGTTGCTGGGGGGCTCGAGCAGTACTTC
>TRBJ2-3|TRBV2|-|TRBD1
CASSMDRGPDTQYF
TGTGCCAGCAGTATGGACAGGGGGCCAGATACGCAGTATTTT
>TRBJ1-2|TRBV4-2|-|TRBD1
CASSQVDRLYGYTF
TGTGCCAGCAGCCAAGTGGACAGGCTATATGGCTACACCTTC
>TRBJ2-1|TRBV19|-|TRBD2
CASSLAGGAYNEQFF
TGTGCCAGTAGTCTAGCGGGGGGGGCCTACAATGAGCAGTTCTTC
>TRBJ1-1|TRBV5-4|-|-
CASSLKGDTEAFF
TGTGCCAGCAGCTTGAAGGGCGACACTGAAGCTTTCTTT
>TRBJ1-4|TRBV18|-|-
CASSPPTTGGEHEKLFF
TGTGCCAGCTCACCACCTACGACGGGGGGAGAACATGAAAAACTGTTTTTT
>TRBJ2-7|TRBV11-2|-|TRBD2
CASSFRLAGYEQYF
TGTGCCAGCAGCTTCCGACTAGCGGGGTACGAGCAGTACTTC
>TRBJ1-5|TRBV7-2|-|TRBD1
CATSSQGAGQPQHF
TGTGCCACCTCCTCACAGGGGGCGGGTCAGCCCCAGCATTTT
>TRBJ2-1|TRBV27|-|-
CASSALLRYPHNEQFF
TGTGCCAGCAGTGCCCTCCTGAGGTACCCCCACAATGAGCAGTTCTTC
>TRBJ2-1|TRBV6-1|once|-
CASSESLASGEQFF
TGTGCCAGCAGTGAGTCGCTAGCCTCTGGTGAGCAGTTCTTC
>TRBJ1-4|TRBV7-9|-|-
CASSSADSHNEKLFF
TGTGCCAGCAGCTCGGCGGACAGCCATAATGAAAAACTGTTTTTT
>TRBJ2-1|TRBV9|-|TRBD1
CASRETGTGWRNEQFF
TGTGCCAGCAGGGAAACCGGGACAGGTTGGCGCAATGAGCAGTTCTTC
>TRBJ2-5|TRBV19|-|-
CASIGGPGETQYF
TGTGCCAGTATCGGGGGGCCGGGCGAGACCCAGTACTTC
>TRBJ1-1|TRBV5-4|-|-
CASSQGGIANTEAFF
TGTGCCAGCAGCCAGGGCGGTATTGCGAACACTGAAGCTTTCTTT
>TRBJ1-4|TRBV5-1|-|TRBD1
CASSSGQPNEKLFF
TGCGCCAGCAGCTCGGGACAGCCTAATGAAAAACTGTTTTTT
>TRBJ2-7|TRBV28|-|-
CASSGTWSSYEQYF
TGTGCCAGCAGTGGAACTTGGAGCTCCTACGAGCAGTACTTC
>TRBJ2-7|TRBV4-3|-|TRBD1
CASSQGRTGRHEQYF
TGCGCCAGCAGCCAAGGGAGGACAGGGAGACACGAGCAGTACTTC
>TRBJ2-3|TRBV5-1|once|-
CASSRDPRWVGTDTQYF
TGCGCCAGCAGCCGGGACCCCAGGTGGGTGGGCACAGATACGCAGTATTTT
>TRBJ1-6|TRBV6-5|-|-
CASTPGRRNSPLHF
TGTGCCAGCACTCCGGGACGGAGGAATTCACCCCTCCACTTT
>TRBJ2-1|TRBV7-8|-|-
CASSSRVSYNEQFF
TGTGCCAGCAGCTCTCGGGTCTCCTACAATGAGCAGTTCTTC
>TRBJ2-2|TRBV29-1|-|-
CSVGFNTGELFF
TGCAGCGTTGGATTTAACACCGGGGAGCTGTTTTTT
>TRBJ2-3|TRBV10-1|-|-
CASSADPPCTDTQYF
TGCGCCAGCAGTGCGGATCCCCCTTGCACAGATACGCAGTATTTT
>TRBJ2-5|TRBV7-6|-|-
CASSLGDSGQETQYF
TGTGCCAGCAGCTTGGGAGACTCAGGCCAAGAGACCCAGTACTTC
>TRBJ2-2|TRBV5-6|-|-
CASSKGAGPGELFF
TGTGCCAGCAGCAAAGGTGCCGGGCCCGGGGAGCTGTTTTTT
>TRBJ2-5|TRBV5-1|-|-
CASSISETQYF
TGCGCCAGCAGTATATCGGAGACCCAGTACTTC
>TRBJ2-3|TRBV6-1|-|TRBD1
CASSAKWGQGAGGVTDTQYF
TGTGCCAGCAGTGCTAAGTGGGGACAGGGGGCAGGTGGGGTCACAGATACGCAGTATTTT
>TRBJ2-2|TRBV11-2|-|-
CASSFPAGELFF
TGTGCCAGCAGCTTTCCGGCGGGGGAGCTGTTTTTT
>TRBJ2-1|TRBV5-4|-|TRBD2
CASSRGTSGLNEQFF
TGTGCCAGCAGCCGCGGGACTAGCGGGCTCAATGAGCAGTTCTTC
>TRBJ1-2|TRBV19|once|TRBD1
CASSMFRDRVRYGYTF
TGTGCCAGTAGTATGTTCCGGGACAGGGTTCGCTATGGCTACACCTTC
>TRBJ2-3|TRBV7-9|-|-
CASSPELGDGTDTQYF
TGTGCCAGCAGCCCTGAGCTAGGTGACGGCACAGATACGCAGTATTTT
>TRBJ1-2|TRBV5-5|-|TRBD1
CASSLVGTGNDGYTF
TGTGCCAGCAGCTTGGTCGGGACAGGAAACGATGGCTACACCTTC
>TRBJ2-7|TRBV5-6|once|TRBD1
CASTRGQDPYEQYF
TGTGCCAGCACTCGGGGACAGGACCCCTACGAGCAGTACTTC
>TRBJ1-2|TRBV29-1|-|-
CSVERAVAGYGYTF
TGCAGCGTTGAAAGGGCGGTTGCCGGCTATGGCTACACCTTC
>TRBJ2-7|TRBV5-4|-|TRBD1
CASSRQRQGSYEQYF
TGTGCCAGCAGCCGACAACGACAGGGATCCTACGAGCAGTACTTC
>TRBJ2-2|TRBV7-6|-|-
CASSLAGNTGELFF
TGTGCCAGCAGCTTAGCTGGGAACACCGGGGAGCTGTTTTTT
>TRBJ1-4|TRBV18|-|-
CASSPNVGGATNEKLFF
TGTGCCAGCTCACCTAATGTCGGGGGAGCAACTAATGAAAAACTGTTTTTT
>TRBJ2-1|TRBV6-1|-|TRBD1
CASRPPGQGYNEQFF
TGTGCCAGCAGGCCCCCGGGACAGGGGTACAATGAGCAGTTCTTC
>TRBJ2-2|TRBV21-1|-|-
CASSIATYSNTGELFF
TGTGCCAGCAGCATAGCCACATATTCGAACACCGGGGAGCTGTTTTTT
>TRBJ2-2|TRBV5-4|-|TRBD2
CASRTTSGSIGTGELFF
TGTGCCAGCAGGACAACTAGCGGGAGTATTGGCACCGGGGAGCTGTTTTTT
>TRBJ2-3|TRBV7-8|-|TRBD2
CASSRAGTSDTDTQYF
TGTGCCAGCAGCCGTGCCGGGACTAGCGACACAGATACGCAGTATTTT
>TRBJ1-1|TRBV7-9|-|-
CASSLTSENTEAFF
TGTGCCAGCAGCTTAACCTCAGAGAACACTGAAGCTTTCTTT
>TRBJ2-2|TRBV7-7|-|TRBD2
CASSPTSASNTGELFF
TGTGCCAGCAGTCCGACTAGCGCCTCGAACACCGGGGAGCTGTTTTTT
>TRBJ1-3|TRBV2|-|-
CASSIGEGNTIYF
TGTGCCAGCAGTATCGGGGAGGGAAACACCATATATTTT
>TRBJ1-6|TRBV4-1|-|-
CASSQDRGNSPLHF
TGCGCCAGCAGCCAAGACAGGGGAAATTCACCCCTCCACTTT